The next 28 T cell receptor beta chains were all read from a single sample in a study of Tregs in tolerant kidney transplant recipients. Generated by immunoSEQ multiplex PCR, the TCRdb table keeps only in-frame clones and is missing some. The sample holds about 81,000 clones, 91% seen once. Related graft donors supplied nonmyeloablative bone marrow transplants, and mixed chimerism was transient. Specimen: CD4+ T cells from blood (PBMCs), collected 24 months after the transplant. The origin of the receptors is a human patient who received a combined kidney and bone marrow transplant. A share of the T cells may be of graft donor origin.

The gene calls are TRBV19 and TRBJ2-5; a possible D gene is TRBD2 (6 bases). The V end was cut by 6 bases, the J end by 1 base, with 15 bases between. CDR1 is LNHDA, CDR2 SQIVND, per germline (reference sequence). This CDR3 is built from 15 residues. CDR3 protein: CASSHSRRGQETQYF. Written as DNA, the CDR3 is TGTGCCAGTAGCCATAGCCGGCGGGGCCAAGAGACCCAGTACTTC.

The chain links TRBV19 to TRBJ2-2; D might be TRBD2 (5 bases). The ends were cut back, 7 bases at V and 6 bases at J, with 21 bases in the middle. The CDR3 has 16 amino acids. The germline gives CDR1 LNHDA, CDR2 SQIVND (reference sequence). The CDR3 nucleotides are TGTGCCAGTACCGCAGTGGGCCTAAGCGGTTCCGGGGAGCTGTTTTTT. It specifies CASTAVGLSGSGELFF.

This clone was recorded only once. This chain links TRBV29-1 with TRBJ1-5; D possibly corresponds to TRBD1 (6 bases). The CDR3 is 13 residues long. Trimming took 4 bases from V and 7 from J, leaving 14 bases between them. The germline gives CDR1 SQVTM, CDR2 ANQGSEA. The CDR3, as DNA: TGCAGCGTTGCGAGGGCAGGGGACCAGCCCCAGCATTTT. Protein sequence: CSVARAGDQPQHF.

This chain uses TRBV27 with TRBJ2-7; 13 bases align to TRBD2. The CDR3 contains 14 residues. CDR1 and CDR2 from the germline V gene are MNHEY and SMNVEV (reference sequence). V shed 6 bases and J 4 bases; nucleotides not matched to a gene: 3. The CDR3 bases are TGTGCCAGCAGACTAGCGGGAGGGCCTTACGAGCAGTACTTC. Translation: CASRLAGGPYEQYF.

The DNA for the CDR3 is TGTGCCAGCAGTTTCAGCTCCTACAATGAGCAGTTCTTC. Translated: CASSFSSYNEQFF. V gene TRBV27 combines with J gene TRBJ2-1; D remains ambiguous. This CDR3 contains 13 residues. Germline CDR1 and CDR2: MNHEY and SMNVEV (reference sequence). Between the trimmed V and J ends, which lost 3 bases and 0 bases, there was a span of 3 bases.

The chain links TRBV25-1 to TRBJ2-5; D is uncertain. Germline V gene data show CDR1 as MGHDK and CDR2 as SYGVNS. The CDR3 runs 15 residues. V lost 6 bases to trimming and J lost 8 bases, with 22 bases between them. The CDR3 DNA sequence: TGTGCCAGCAGCTCACACCTAACCAAGAGAGGAACCCAGTACTTC. This sequence encodes CASSSHLTKRGTQYF.

This clone appeared a single time. The rearrangement links TRBV11-3 to TRBJ2-7, with D perhaps TRBD1 (5 bases). The CDR3 length is 12 residues. The V and J ends lost 4 bases and 3 bases respectively, with 7 bases between them. The V gene's germline CDR1 is SGHNT and CDR2 YENEEA. The chain's CDR3 is CASSSTVYEQYF. CDR3 DNA: TGTGCCAGCAGCTCGACAGTCTACGAGCAGTACTTC.

CDR3 sequence reads: CASSLANRLDYNEQFF. The CDR3 DNA is TGTGCCAGCAGCTTAGCGAACCGACTAGACTACAATGAGCAGTTCTTC. The chain carries TRBV7-2 and TRBJ2-1, with D possibly TRBD2 on 6 matching bases. Trimming pared 0 bases from V and 3 bases from J, leaving 12 bases between. The CDR3 has 16 amino acids. Germline CDR1 SGHTA, CDR2 FQGNSA.

This chain uses TRBV30 with TRBJ2-5; TRBD1 might be the D (6 bases). V lost 3 bases, J lost 4 bases, and 18 bases lay in between. From germline, CDR1 is GTSNPN and CDR2 SVGIG (reference sequence). This CDR3 comprises 15 residues. The CDR3, as DNA: TGTGCCTGGAGGGCCAACAGGGCGCGAGGAGAGACCCAGTACTTC. Encoded protein: CAWRANRARGETQYF.

The V and J genes are TRBV14 and TRBJ2-2; 10 nucleotides align to TRBD1. CDR3 size: 18 residues. After removal of 3 bases from V and 5 bases from J, the junction contained 12 bases not matched to a gene. Looked up from germline, CDR1 is SGHDN and CDR2 is FVKESK. CDR3 protein: CASSQIGRTGGETGELFF. The DNA for the CDR3 is TGTGCCAGCAGCCAGATAGGAAGGACAGGGGGAGAGACCGGGGAGCTGTTTTTT.

The chain uses TRBV11-3 and TRBJ2-1, with TRBD1 identical over 9 bases. J lost 6 bases, V lost 1 base, and 10 bases had no gene match. Germline CDR1 SGHNT, CDR2 YENEEA. This CDR3 is 17 amino acids long. CDR3 in DNA: TGTGCCAGCAGCTTAGGAAACGGGACAGGGCCCCCCAATGAGCAGTTCTTC. Translation gives CASSLGNGTGPPNEQFF.

The V and J genes are TRBV13 and TRBJ1-2; no reliable D call. Per the germline V gene, CDR1 is PRHDT and CDR2 is FYEKMQ (reference sequence). The V end lost 2 bases, the J end lost 4 bases, and 20 bases lay between the germline ends. The CDR3 has 17 amino acids. CDR3 loop: CASSLRVGRARSYGYTF. CDR3 in DNA: TGTGCCAGCAGCTTAAGGGTCGGGAGGGCTCGGAGCTATGGCTACACCTTC.

The V gene is TRBV7-3, the J gene TRBJ2-7, with 7 bases that match TRBD1. The CDR3 runs 18 residues. Germline V gene lookup returns CDR1 SGHTA and CDR2 FQGTGA. Trimming at V came to 5 bases and at J to 0 bases, leaving 16 bases not matched to a gene. The CDR3 DNA is TGTGCCAGCAGCCCAGACTCACATCGACAGGGTTTCTCCTACGAGCAGTACTTC. This sequence encodes CASSPDSHRQGFSYEQYF.

The V and J genes are TRBV11-2 and TRBJ1-1; the match to TRBD1 covers 7 bases. Trimming at V came to 5 bases and at J to 1 base, leaving 7 bases not matched to a gene. The CDR3 totals 15 residues. The germline V gene encodes CDR1 SGHAT and CDR2 FQNNGV. The CDR3 loop is CASSTLDRSNTEAFF. CDR3 nucleotides: TGTGCCAGCAGCACATTGGACAGGTCGAACACTGAAGCTTTCTTT.

The chain couples TRBV7-9 to TRBJ1-2; TRBD1 matches at 9 bases. In germline, CDR1 is SEHNR, CDR2 FQNEAQ (reference sequence). The CDR3 is 17 amino acids. The V and J ends lost 2 bases and 4 bases, in that order; junction bases with no gene match: 11. CDR3 protein: CASSLSHRGPSGYGYTF. CDR3 DNA: TGTGCCAGCAGCTTATCCCACAGGGGGCCTTCAGGCTATGGCTACACCTTC.

J is TRBJ2-7 and V is TRBV29-1, with D tentatively TRBD2 (5 bases). CDR1 and CDR2 from the germline V gene are SQVTM and ANQGSEA. This CDR3 contains 13 residues. The V end lost 4 bases, the J end lost 6 bases, and 16 bases lay between the germline ends. The CDR3 loop reads CSVGAFQEAEQYF. For the CDR3, the DNA is TGCAGCGTTGGGGCCTTTCAGGAGGCCGAGCAGTACTTC.

A single count supports this clone. The chain joins TRBV6-5 to TRBJ1-5; no clear D. Trimming pared 2 bases from V and 4 bases from J, leaving 15 bases between. The CDR3 consists of 16 residues. Germline lookup yields CDR1 MNHEY and CDR2 SVGAGI. For the CDR3, the DNA is TGTGCCAGCAGTTACCCTTTGAGGAGGGTTAATCAGCCCCAGCATTTT. Translating it yields CASSYPLRRVNQPQHF.

In this sample, this clone turned up once. The chain couples TRBV4-1 to TRBJ2-7; 10 nucleotides match TRBD1. This CDR3 region has 18 residues. Germline-derived CDR1 and CDR2 are MGHRA and YSYEKL. Trimming at V came to 0 bases and at J to 2 bases, leaving 10 bases not matched to a gene. This chain's CDR3 is CASSQEIWGQGITYEQYF. The CDR3 bases are TGCGCCAGCAGCCAAGAAATTTGGGGACAGGGGATAACCTACGAGCAGTACTTC.

The V and J genes are TRBV6-4 and TRBJ2-7, with 9 bases lining up with TRBD1. This CDR3 comprises 15 residues. CDR1 and CDR2 (germline): MRHNA, SNTAGT. Trimming at V came to 6 bases and at J to 5 bases, leaving 11 bases not matched to a gene. CDR3 nucleotides: TGTGCCAGCAGAGGTTGGGACAGGGTTTCCCACGAGCAGTACTTC. It yields the protein CASRGWDRVSHEQYF.

The J gene is TRBJ2-7, the V gene TRBV5-1; 9 bases fit TRBD1. Germline V gene data show CDR1 as SGHRS and CDR2 as YFSETQ. This CDR3 spans 14 amino acids. Germline trimming cut 8 bases from V and 1 base from J; bases unmatched to any gene: 7. CDR3 in DNA: TGCGCCAGTACCCGACAGGGGGGATCCTACGAGCAGTACTTC. This encodes CASTRQGGSYEQYF. The variable domain in full, completed from reference TRBV5-1 and TRBJ2-7, reads KAGVTQTPRYLIKTRGQQVTLSCSPISGHRSVSWYQQTPGQGLQFLFEYFSETQRNKGNFPGRFSGRQFSNSRSEMNVSTLELGDSALYLCASTRQGGSYEQYFGPGTRLTVT.

This clone was detected only once. The chain employs TRBV4-3 and TRBJ1-5, with 7 bases matching TRBD1. Germline loops: CDR1 LGHNA, CDR2 YSLEER. The V gene end was trimmed by 1 base and the J gene end by 3 bases; junction bases not matched to a gene: 9. CDR3 size: 17 residues. CDR3 loop: CASSQAEGAPYNQPQHF. The DNA of the CDR3 is TGCGCCAGCAGCCAAGCCGAGGGGGCCCCTTACAATCAGCCCCAGCATTTT.

V and J are TRBV7-9 and TRBJ1-1; 7 positions agree with TRBD1. V lost 5 bases, J lost 0 bases, and 3 bases stayed unmatched. Germline CDR1 reads SEHNR; CDR2 reads FQNEAQ (reference sequence). The CDR3 has 14 amino acids. The DNA for the CDR3 is TGTGCCAGCAGCAAACAGGGGATGAACACTGAAGCTTTCTTT. Amino acid sequence: CASSKQGMNTEAFF.

V usage is TRBV18 and J usage is TRBJ2-7, with a tentative D call TRBD1 (6 bases). The V gene's germline CDR1 is KGHSH and CDR2 LQKENI. V was trimmed by 5 bases and J by 0 bases, leaving 11 bases between them. This CDR3 is 14 amino acids long. The CDR3 region has the DNA TGTGCCAGCTCAACAGGGATGAGCTCCTACGAGCAGTACTTC. Translation gives CASSTGMSSYEQYF.

The gene calls are TRBV10-3 and TRBJ1-1; D ambiguous. The CDR3 is made up of 16 amino acids. In germline, CDR1 is ENHRY, CDR2 SYGVKD. Deletions cut 5 bases from V and 7 bases from J, with 23 bases between. This chain's CDR3 is CAISRRLQKEEGEAFF. CDR3 in DNA: TGTGCCATCAGTAGAAGACTCCAAAAGGAGGAGGGTGAAGCTTTCTTT.

The genes are TRBV7-6 and TRBJ2-7, with 10 bases identical to TRBD2. J was trimmed by 2 bases and V by 1 base; bases with no gene match: 14. The CDR3 consists of 19 residues. The germline V gene has CDR1 SGHVS and CDR2 FNYEAQ. The CDR3 DNA follows: TGTGCCAGCAGCTTAGTTGGTTGGCTAGCGGGAGCCCTTCCCTACGAGCAGTACTTC. Translating gives CASSLVGWLAGALPYEQYF.

The J gene is TRBJ1-1, the V gene TRBV6-1; D is undetermined. Germline lookup yields CDR1 MNHNS and CDR2 SASEGT. The CDR3 has 14 residues. With 7 bases removed from V and 5 bases from J, the gap between germline ends came to 17 bases. Here the CDR3 DNA reads TGTGCCAGCACCGGGGAGAGGGTGGGTACTGAAGCTTTCTTT. Protein: CASTGERVGTEAFF.

CDR3 DNA sequence: TGCGCCAGCAGCTTGACTAGCGGACGCACCGGGGAGCTGTTTTTT. Translated, it gives CASSLTSGRTGELFF. J is TRBJ2-2 and V is TRBV5-1; 8 bases line up with TRBD2. The CDR3 is 15 residues long. V lost 1 base to trimming and J lost 4 bases; unmatched junction nucleotides: 3. Germline V gives CDR1 SGHRS, CDR2 YFSETQ.

This clone has just one count. V gene TRBV10-3 combines with J gene TRBJ1-2; possible D gene TRBD1, 5 bases. This CDR3 is built from 17 residues. V was cut by 3 bases and J by 5 bases, with 22 bases left in between. Germline V lookup: CDR1 ENHRY, CDR2 SYGVKD. CDR3 sequence (DNA): TGTGCCATCAGTGAAGGCTCTCCAGGGAGGTTGACTTATGGCTACACCTTC. Protein product: CAISEGSPGRLTYGYTF.